These 18 T cell receptor beta chains came from one sample sequenced in a study of patients and donors after allogeneic stem cell transplantation. TCRdb analysed the RT-PCR reads with MiXCR anew, one entry per CDR3 protein. The data show 150,000 to 250,000 distinct CDR3 sequences, approximately 41% seen once. The sequenced sample was blood, either unsorted or a sorted T cell fraction (not recorded which). The receptors originated from a human donor who was either an allogeneic HSCT recipient or a stem cell or donor lymphocyte infusion donor (not recorded which). It is not recorded whose cells these are; they may come from a transplant donor.

This clonotype was picked up a small number of times. The chain carries TRBV7-2 and TRBJ1-1; TRBD1 agrees at 8 bases. The CDR3 has 17 amino acids. Trimming at V came to 4 bases and at J to 1 base, leaving 11 bases not matched to a gene. The germline V gene encodes CDR1 SGHTA and CDR2 FQGNSA. CDR3 coding DNA: TGTGCCAGCAGCTCCCCCCGGACAGGGACCACGAACACTGAAGCTTTCTTT. Amino acids: CASSSPRTGTTNTEAFF.

Only one count was recorded for this clonotype. The chain is built from TRBV9 and TRBJ2-1; TRBD2 agrees at 14 bases. V lost 3 bases and J lost 13; bases outside the gene matches: 6. There are 14 residues in the CDR3. Germline V gene data show CDR1 as SGDLS and CDR2 as YYNGEE. CDR3 coding DNA: TGTGCCAGCAGCGCCATAGGGACTAGCGGGAGTCAGTTCTTC. Its protein product is CASSAIGTSGSQFF.

This sequence joins TRBV7-3 and TRBJ2-1, with 11 positions matching TRBD2. CDR3 length: 13 amino acids. Germline V gives CDR1 SGHTA, CDR2 FQGTGA. The V and J ends lost 6 bases and 7 bases, in that order; junction bases with no gene match: 2. In nucleotides, the CDR3 is TGTGCCAGCAGTCCTAGCGGGAGGAATGAGCAGTTCTTC. This sequence encodes CASSPSGRNEQFF.

The chain uses TRBV4-3 and TRBJ2-7; 12 nucleotides align to TRBD2. V shed 0 bases, J shed 4 bases, and the junction held 1 base outside the gene matches. This CDR3 is 15 amino acids long. CDR1 LGHNA and CDR2 YSLEER come from the germline V gene. In DNA, the CDR3 is TGCGCCAGCAGCCAAGATCTAGCGGGAGGGTACGAGCAGTACTTC. It encodes CASSQDLAGGYEQYF.

The chain links TRBV6-4 to TRBJ2-5, with 9 bases lining up with TRBD2. V shed 5 bases, J shed 7 bases, and the junction held 11 bases outside the gene matches. The CDR3 is 15 residues long. The germline gives CDR1 MRHNA, CDR2 SNTAGT. CDR3 region: CASSPLAGGLSTQYF. DNA of the CDR3: TGTGCCAGCAGTCCCCTTGCGGGAGGGCTGTCGACCCAGTACTTC.

This clonotype occurred a few times. The CDR3 sequence: CSARDPGLADEQFF. Here the CDR3 DNA reads TGCAGTGCTAGAGATCCGGGACTAGCAGATGAGCAGTTCTTC. The J gene is TRBJ2-1, the V gene TRBV20-1; 9 nucleotides align to TRBD2. Looked up from germline, CDR1 is DFQATT and CDR2 is SNEGSKA (reference sequence). The trim removed 0 bases at V and 8 bases at J, leaving 5 bases unmatched. The CDR3 consists of 14 residues.

Only a few counts were recorded for this clonotype. The V gene is TRBV12-3 or TRBV12-4, the J gene TRBJ1-4; the D gene is possibly TRBD1 (5 bases). V dropped 1 base and J dropped 6 bases, with 12 bases sitting between them. The CDR3 consists of 15 residues. In DNA form, the CDR3 reads TGTGCCAGCAGTTTAGATGGGGGGGAGGATGAAAAACTGTTTTTT. This translates into CASSLDGGEDEKLFF.

This clonotype was picked up a small number of times. The V gene is TRBV4-1, the J gene TRBJ1-5; a weak D match, TRBD1 (5 bases). V lost 7 bases and J 1 base, leaving 20 bases between the germline ends. Per germline, CDR1 MGHRA and CDR2 YSYEKL. CDR3 length: 17 residues. The CDR3 nucleotides are TGCGCCAGCACCCCCCTACTCGGGGGGGTGAGCAATCAGCCCCAGCATTTT. Protein product: CASTPLLGGVSNQPQHF.

The chain links TRBV21-1 to TRBJ2-1; the table's D call TRBD1 went unverified against the DNA. TRBV21-1 is a listed pseudogene. CDR3 size: 16 residues. CDR3 nucleotide sequence: TGTGCCAGCAGCAAGAGTGGGGACAGGGGTTACAATGAGCAGTTCTTC. Translating it yields CASSKSGDRGYNEQFF.

In nucleotides, the CDR3 is TGTGCCAGCAGAAACTCGGACGAAGACACTGAAGCTTTCTTT. It specifies CASRNSDEDTEAFF. This chain joins TRBV6-6 and TRBJ1-1; D not resolved. The germline V gene encodes CDR1 MNHNY and CDR2 SVGAGI (reference sequence). The CDR3 runs 14 residues. With 6 bases removed from V and 3 bases from J, the gap between germline ends came to 14 bases.

V usage is TRBV4-1 and J usage is TRBJ2-3; 8 positions match TRBD2. CDR3 size: 17 residues. Trimming at V came to 2 bases and at J to 3 bases, leaving 10 bases not matched to a gene. The germline CDR1 and CDR2 sequences are MGHRA and YSYEKL. The chain's CDR3 is CASSQRGAGGRTDTQYF. The DNA for the CDR3 is TGCGCCAGCAGCCAAAGGGGGGCGGGAGGTCGTACAGATACGCAGTATTTT.

V and J are TRBV7-9 and TRBJ2-7; 7 bases line up with TRBD1. The germline gives CDR1 SEHNR, CDR2 FQNEAQ (reference sequence). Germline trimming cut 1 base from V and 1 base from J; bases unmatched to any gene: 4. The CDR3 is 15 amino acids. This CDR3 is CASSLGGGFSYEQYF. The CDR3 bases are TGTGCCAGCAGCTTAGGAGGGGGCTTTTCCTACGAGCAGTACTTC.

This clonotype was picked up a small number of times. CDR3 sequence reads: CASSPAPTGPYGYTF. CDR3 in DNA: TGTGCCAGCAGCCCCGCTCCGACGGGACCTTATGGCTACACCTTC. The rearrangement joins TRBV11-2 to TRBJ1-2; D might be TRBD1 (5 bases). Germline-derived CDR1 and CDR2 are SGHAT and FQNNGV. V lost 5 bases to trimming and J lost 5 bases, with 18 bases between them. This CDR3 is built from 15 residues.

The V and J genes are TRBV7-2 and TRBJ2-5; 7 nucleotides agree with TRBD2. From germline, CDR1 is SGHTA and CDR2 FQGNSA. CDR3 size: 14 residues. The trim removed 5 bases at V and 5 bases at J, leaving 8 bases unmatched. CDR3 amino acids: CASSPGPGRETQYF. CDR3 bases: TGTGCCAGCAGCCCGGGGCCCGGGAGGGAGACCCAGTACTTC.

The CDR3 DNA follows: TGTGCCAGCAGCCCAGGGGGCAGGGCGACAGATACGCAGTATTTT. Translated, it gives CASSPGGRATDTQYF. The chain employs TRBV9 and TRBJ2-3, with 8 bases identical to TRBD1. The CDR3 has 15 amino acids. Unmatched junction bases numbered 7, after V lost 4 bases and J lost 3 bases. Germline CDR1 reads SGDLS; CDR2 reads YYNGEE. Complete variable domain (other parts from reference TRBV9 and TRBJ2-3): DSGVTQTPKHLITATGQRVTLRCSPRSGDLSVYWYQQSLDQGLQFLIQYYNGEERAKGNILERFSAQQFPDLHSELNLSSLELGDSALYFCASSPGGRATDTQYFGPGTRLTVL.

Ten or more counts support this clonotype. The chain carries TRBV15 and TRBJ2-3, with D possibly being TRBD2 (6 bases). Per the germline V gene, CDR1 is LNHNV and CDR2 is YYDKDF (reference sequence). The CDR3 covers 15 residues. Trimming removed 0 bases at V and 5 bases at J, with 12 bases between. CDR3 in amino acids: CATSRDGLPRDTQYF. The CDR3 nucleotides read TGTGCCACCAGCAGAGACGGACTACCACGAGATACGCAGTATTTT.

The gene calls are TRBV7-9 and TRBJ2-7, with 8 nucleotides matching TRBD1. Germline loops: CDR1 SEHNR, CDR2 FQNEAQ (reference sequence). The CDR3 has 14 residues. With 5 bases clipped from V and 2 bases from J, the junction kept 5 bases outside the gene matches. For the CDR3, the DNA is TGTGCCAGCAGCCCGACAGGGGTCGCCTACGAGCAGTACTTC. Protein product: CASSPTGVAYEQYF.

This clonotype was seen a single time. Written as DNA, the CDR3 is TGCGCCAGCAGCCACACACCGGGCCCAGTTGCGGATACGCAGTATTTT. This sequence encodes CASSHTPGPVADTQYF. The rearrangement links TRBV4-3 to TRBJ2-3; D is ambiguous. CDR1 LGHNA and CDR2 YSLEER come from the germline V gene. V shed 3 bases and J shed 6 bases, with 19 bases lying between them. This CDR3 contains 16 residues.